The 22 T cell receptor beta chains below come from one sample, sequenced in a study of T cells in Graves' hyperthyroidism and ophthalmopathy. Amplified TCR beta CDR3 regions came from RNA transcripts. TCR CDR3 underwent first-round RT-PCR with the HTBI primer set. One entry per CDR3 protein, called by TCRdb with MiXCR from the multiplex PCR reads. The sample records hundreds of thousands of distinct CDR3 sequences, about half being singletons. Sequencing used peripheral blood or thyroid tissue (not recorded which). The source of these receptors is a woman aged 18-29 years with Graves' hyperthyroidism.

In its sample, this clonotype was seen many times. In DNA, the CDR3 is TGTGCCAGTAGTATAGGGGGCACTGGTCAGCCCCAGCATTTT. This gives the protein CASSIGGTGQPQHF. The V call is TRBV19, the J call TRBJ1-5; a possible D gene is TRBD1 (5 bases). Trimming took 1 base from V and 6 from J, leaving 10 bases between them. This CDR3 contains 14 residues. CDR1 is LNHDA, CDR2 SQIVND, per germline (reference sequence).

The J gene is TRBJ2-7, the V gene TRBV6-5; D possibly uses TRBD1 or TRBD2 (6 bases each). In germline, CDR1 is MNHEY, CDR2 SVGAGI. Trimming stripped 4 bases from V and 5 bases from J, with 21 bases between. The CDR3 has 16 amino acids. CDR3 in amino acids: CASSSRPPYREDEQYF. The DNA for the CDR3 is TGTGCCAGCAGTTCCCGTCCCCCGTACAGGGAGGACGAGCAGTACTTC.

CDR3 DNA sequence: TGTGCCATCAGTGGACAACCCCCCTGGGACAGGGGGTTCATCGGGGAGCTGTTTTTT. This translates into CAISGQPPWDRGFIGELFF. The chain has TRBV10-3 and TRBJ2-2; 11 positions agree with TRBD1. V was pared by 4 bases and J by 7 bases, with 17 bases of the junction left unmatched. There are 19 residues in the CDR3. The germline CDR1 and CDR2 sequences are ENHRY and SYGVKD.

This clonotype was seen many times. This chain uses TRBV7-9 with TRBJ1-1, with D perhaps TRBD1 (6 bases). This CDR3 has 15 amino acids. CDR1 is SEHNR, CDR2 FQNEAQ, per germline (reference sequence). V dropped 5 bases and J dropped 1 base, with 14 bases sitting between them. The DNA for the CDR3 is TGTGCCAGCAGCCCCCTTTGGGGGGCGAACACTGAAGCTTTCTTT. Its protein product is CASSPLWGANTEAFF.

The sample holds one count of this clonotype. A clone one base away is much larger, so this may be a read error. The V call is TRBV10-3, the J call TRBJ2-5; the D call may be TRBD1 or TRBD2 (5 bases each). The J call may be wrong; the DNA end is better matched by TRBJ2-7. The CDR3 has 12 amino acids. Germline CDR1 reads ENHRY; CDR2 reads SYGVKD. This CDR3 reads CAIRGQVIEQYF. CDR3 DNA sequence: TGTGCCATCCGGGGCCAGGTTATCGAGCAGTACTTC.

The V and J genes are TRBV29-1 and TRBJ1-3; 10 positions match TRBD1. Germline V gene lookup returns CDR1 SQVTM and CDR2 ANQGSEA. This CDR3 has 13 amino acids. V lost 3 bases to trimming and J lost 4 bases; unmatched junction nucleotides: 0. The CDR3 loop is CSVETGGGNTIYF. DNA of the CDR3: TGCAGCGTTGAGACAGGGGGCGGAAACACCATATATTTT.

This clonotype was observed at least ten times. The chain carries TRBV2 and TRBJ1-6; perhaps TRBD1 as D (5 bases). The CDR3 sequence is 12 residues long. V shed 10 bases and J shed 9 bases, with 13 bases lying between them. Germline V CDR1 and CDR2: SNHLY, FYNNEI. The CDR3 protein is CATLRQSSPLHF. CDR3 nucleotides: TGTGCCACGCTACGACAGTCTTCACCCCTCCACTTT.

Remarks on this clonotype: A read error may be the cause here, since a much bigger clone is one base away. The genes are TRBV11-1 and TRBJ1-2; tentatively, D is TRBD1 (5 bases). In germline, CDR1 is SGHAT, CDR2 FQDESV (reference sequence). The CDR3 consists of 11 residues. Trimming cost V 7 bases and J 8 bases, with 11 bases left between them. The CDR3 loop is CASNGGVGYTF. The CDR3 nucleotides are TGTGCCAGCAACGGGGGAGTCGGCTACACCTTC.

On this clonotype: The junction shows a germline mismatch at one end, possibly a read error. CDR3 sequence reads: CAISEAGF. Here the CDR3 DNA reads TGTGCCATCAGTGAAGCAGGGTTT. The J gene is TRBJ1-1, the V gene TRBV6-1; D is perhaps TRBD1 (5 bases). CDR3 length: 8 amino acids. Germline CDR1 MNHNS, CDR2 SASEGT.

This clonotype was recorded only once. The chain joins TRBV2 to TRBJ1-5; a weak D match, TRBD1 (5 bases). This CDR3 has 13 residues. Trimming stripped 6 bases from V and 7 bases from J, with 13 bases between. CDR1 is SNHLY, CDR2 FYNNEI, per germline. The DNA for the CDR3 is TGTGCCAGCAGCCCAGGGTTACGGCAGCCCCAGCATTTT. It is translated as CASSPGLRQPQHF.

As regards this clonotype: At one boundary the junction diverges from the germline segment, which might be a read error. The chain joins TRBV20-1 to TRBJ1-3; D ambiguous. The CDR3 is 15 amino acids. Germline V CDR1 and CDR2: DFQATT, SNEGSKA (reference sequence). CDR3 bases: TGCAGTGCTCGAGATGGTCGGAGGGCTGGAAACACCATATATTTT. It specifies CSARDGRRAGNTIYF.

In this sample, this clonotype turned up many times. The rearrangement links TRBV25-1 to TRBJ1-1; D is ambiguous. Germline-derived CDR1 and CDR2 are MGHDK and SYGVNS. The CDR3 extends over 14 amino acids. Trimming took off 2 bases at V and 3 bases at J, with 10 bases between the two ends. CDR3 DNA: TGTGCCAGCAGTGAAGGCCTTTTCGACACTGAAGCTTTCTTT. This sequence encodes CASSEGLFDTEAFF.

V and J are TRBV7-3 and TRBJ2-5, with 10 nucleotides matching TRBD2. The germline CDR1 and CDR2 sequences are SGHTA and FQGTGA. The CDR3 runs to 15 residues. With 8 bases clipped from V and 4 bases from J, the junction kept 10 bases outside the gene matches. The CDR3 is CASSPASGRGETQYF. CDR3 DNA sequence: TGTGCCAGCTCACCGGCTAGCGGGAGAGGAGAGACCCAGTACTTC.

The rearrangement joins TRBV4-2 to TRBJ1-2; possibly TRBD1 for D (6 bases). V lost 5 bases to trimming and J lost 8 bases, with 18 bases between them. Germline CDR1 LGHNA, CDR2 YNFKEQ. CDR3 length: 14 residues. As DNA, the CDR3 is TGTGCCAGCAGCAAGTCGGTTTTGACAGGAGGCTACACCTTC. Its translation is CASSKSVLTGGYTF.

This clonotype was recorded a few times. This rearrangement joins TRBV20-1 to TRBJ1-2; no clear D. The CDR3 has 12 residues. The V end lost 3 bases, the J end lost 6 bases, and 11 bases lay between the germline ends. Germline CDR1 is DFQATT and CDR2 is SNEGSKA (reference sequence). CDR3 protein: CSARRGLDGYTF. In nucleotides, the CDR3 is TGCAGTGCTAGGAGAGGATTAGATGGCTACACCTTC.

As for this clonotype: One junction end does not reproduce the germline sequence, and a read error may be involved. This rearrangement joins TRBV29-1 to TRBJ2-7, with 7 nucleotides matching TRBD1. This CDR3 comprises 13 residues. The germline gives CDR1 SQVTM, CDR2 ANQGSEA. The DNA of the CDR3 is TGCAGCGTTGAAGAGGGGACAGCCTACGAGCAGTGCTTC. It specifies CSVEEGTAYEQCF.

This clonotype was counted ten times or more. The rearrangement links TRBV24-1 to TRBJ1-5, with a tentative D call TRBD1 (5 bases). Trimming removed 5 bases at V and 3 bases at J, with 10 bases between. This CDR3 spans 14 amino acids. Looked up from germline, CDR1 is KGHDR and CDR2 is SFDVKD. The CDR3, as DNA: TGTGCCACCAGTGTGGGGGATGACAATCAGCCCCAGCATTTT. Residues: CATSVGDDNQPQHF.

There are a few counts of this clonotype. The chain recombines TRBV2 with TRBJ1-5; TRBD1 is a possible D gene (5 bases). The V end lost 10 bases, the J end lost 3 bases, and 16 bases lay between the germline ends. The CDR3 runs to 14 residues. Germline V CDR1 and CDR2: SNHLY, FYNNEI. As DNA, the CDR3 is TGTGCCACCACGGGGACCGACGACAATCAGCCCCAGCATTTT. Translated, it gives CATTGTDDNQPQHF.

The CDR3 sequence is CASSSEGRPQHF. CDR3 sequence (DNA): TGTGCCAGCAGTTCTGAGGGCCGGCCCCAGCATTTT. The chain recombines TRBV12-3 or TRBV12-4 with TRBJ1-5; no clear D. The CDR3 length is 12 residues. Between the trimmed V and J ends, which lost 4 bases and 9 bases, there was a span of 10 bases.

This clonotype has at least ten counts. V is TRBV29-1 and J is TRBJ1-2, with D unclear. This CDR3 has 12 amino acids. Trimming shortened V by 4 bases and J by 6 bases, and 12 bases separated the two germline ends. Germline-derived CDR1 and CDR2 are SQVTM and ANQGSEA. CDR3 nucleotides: TGCAGCGTTGCTGGGGAGGTGGATGGCTACACCTTC. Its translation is CSVAGEVDGYTF.

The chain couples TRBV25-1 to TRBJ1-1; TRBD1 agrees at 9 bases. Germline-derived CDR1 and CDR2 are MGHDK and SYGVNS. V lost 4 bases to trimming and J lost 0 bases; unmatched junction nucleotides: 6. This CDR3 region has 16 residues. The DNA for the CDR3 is TGTGCCAGCAGTGGGTCCAGACAGGGGGTGAACACTGAAGCTTTCTTT. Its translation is CASSGSRQGVNTEAFF.

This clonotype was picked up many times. CDR3 DNA: TGCAGCGTTGAAGAGTTAGGGGAGCAGTACTTC. Its protein product is CSVEELGEQYF. The chain combines TRBV29-1 with TRBJ2-7; D is ambiguous. This CDR3 is built from 11 residues. Deletions cut 0 bases from V and 7 bases from J, with 7 bases between. Per the germline V gene, CDR1 is SQVTM and CDR2 is ANQGSEA.